This T cell receptor beta chain was captured by sequencing in a study of radiotherapy plus CTLA-4 blockade in lung cancer. Study-level information: Objective responses were seen in around a sixth of patients, disease control in 31%.

This clone came up once. Antigen specificity is unknown. Study observations and caveats: Subsequent to radiotherapy plus ipilimumab, tumor-derived TCR clones underwent expansion in blood. Alongside interferon-beta, early blood T cell clone dynamics were reportedly the best predictor of response.

This table comes from immunoSEQ multiplex PCR, and its TCRdb copy is limited to in-frame clones, with some not included. The table shows approximately 60,000 clones, with approximately 84% occurring only once. Germline CDR1 reads LNHDA; CDR2 reads SQIVND (reference sequence). J was trimmed by 3 bases and V by 9 bases; bases with no gene match: 7. The CDR3 extends over 13 amino acids. In chemo-refractory metastatic non-small-cell lung cancer, patients got ipilimumab CTLA-4 blockade together with focal radiation. V and J are TRBV19 and TRBJ2-5; 7 bases agree with TRBD1. Sequencing was performed on peripheral blood, taken from a patient treated with radiotherapy plus ipilimumab. The clonotype was recovered from a human donor with non-small cell lung cancer whose response to radiotherapy plus ipilimumab could not be evaluated. Here the CDR3 DNA reads TGTGCCAGCCCCAAGGGGACAGAAGAGACCCAGTACTTC. Encoded protein: CASPKGTEETQYF.